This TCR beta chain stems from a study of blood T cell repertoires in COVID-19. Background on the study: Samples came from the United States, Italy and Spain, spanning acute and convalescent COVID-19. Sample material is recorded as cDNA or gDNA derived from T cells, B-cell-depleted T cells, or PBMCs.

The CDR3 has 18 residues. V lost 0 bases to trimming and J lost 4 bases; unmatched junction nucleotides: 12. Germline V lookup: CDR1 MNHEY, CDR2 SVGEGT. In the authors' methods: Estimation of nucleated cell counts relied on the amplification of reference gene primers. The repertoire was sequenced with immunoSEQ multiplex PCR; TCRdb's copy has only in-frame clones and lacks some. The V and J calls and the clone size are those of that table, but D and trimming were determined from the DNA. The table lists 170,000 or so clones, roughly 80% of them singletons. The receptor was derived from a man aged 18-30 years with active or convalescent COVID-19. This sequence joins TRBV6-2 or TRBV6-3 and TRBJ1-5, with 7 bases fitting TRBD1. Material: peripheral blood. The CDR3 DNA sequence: TGTGCCAGCAGTTACTCAGGGGACAGAGGTTTATGGAATCAGCCCCAGCATTTT. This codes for CASSYSGDRGLWNQPQHF.